This TCR beta chain appears in the sequencing data of a study of chemoradiotherapy in HPV16-positive cancers. Overall study results and limits: During treatment, candidate HPV-specific clones and E7-related motifs expanded in tumor.

Samples were taken several times over chemoradiotherapy. As regards this clone: What it binds is unknown.

Germline V gene data show CDR1 as SGDLS and CDR2 as YYNGEE. V lost 0 bases, J lost 8 bases, and 9 bases lay in between. The CDR3 length is 13 residues. Here immunoSEQ multiplex PCR was the method, and the copy in TCRdb shows in-frame clones only, minus some. The data hold hundreds of clones, with 20% observed a single time. This material was acquired from a patient who underwent chemoradiotherapy. This TCR was sampled from a human donor with HPV-associated anogenital cancer. The V gene is TRBV9, the J gene TRBJ2-1, with D unclear. CDR3 bases: TGTGCCAGCAGCGTAGCTATAAGGGATGAGCAGTTCTTC. Its protein is CASSVAIRDEQFF.